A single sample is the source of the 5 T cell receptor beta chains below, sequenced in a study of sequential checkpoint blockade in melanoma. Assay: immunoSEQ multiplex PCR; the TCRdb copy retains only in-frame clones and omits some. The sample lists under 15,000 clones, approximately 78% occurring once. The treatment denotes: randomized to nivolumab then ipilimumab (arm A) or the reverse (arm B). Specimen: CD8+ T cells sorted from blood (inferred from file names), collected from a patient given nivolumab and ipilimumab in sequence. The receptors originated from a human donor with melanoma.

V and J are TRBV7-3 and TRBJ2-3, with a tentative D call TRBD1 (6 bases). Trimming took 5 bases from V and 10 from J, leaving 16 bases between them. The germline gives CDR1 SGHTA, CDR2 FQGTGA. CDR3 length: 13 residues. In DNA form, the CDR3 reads TGTGCCAGCAGCGCCCCACAGGGATTGGCGCAGTATTTT. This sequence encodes CASSAPQGLAQYF.

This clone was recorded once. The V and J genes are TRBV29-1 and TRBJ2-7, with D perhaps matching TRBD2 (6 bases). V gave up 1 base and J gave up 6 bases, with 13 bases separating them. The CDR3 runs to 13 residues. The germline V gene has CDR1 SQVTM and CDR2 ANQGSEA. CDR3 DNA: TGCAGCGTTGAAGTAGGGGTGGGGGGCGAGCAGTACTTC. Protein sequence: CSVEVGVGGEQYF.

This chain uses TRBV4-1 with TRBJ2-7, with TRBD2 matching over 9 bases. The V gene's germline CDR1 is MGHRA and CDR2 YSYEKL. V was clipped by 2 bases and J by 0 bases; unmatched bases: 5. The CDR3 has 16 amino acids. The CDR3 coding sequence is TGCGCCAGCAGCCAACCGTTACTAGCGGGCTCCTACGAGCAGTACTTC. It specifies CASSQPLLAGSYEQYF.

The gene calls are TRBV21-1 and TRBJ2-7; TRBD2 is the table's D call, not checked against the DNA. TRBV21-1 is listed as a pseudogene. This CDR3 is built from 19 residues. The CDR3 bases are TGTGCCAGCAGCCCGTCGAACCTGACTTCGTGTGTGGATCCTAGGGAGCAGTACTTC. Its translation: CASSPSNLTSCVDPREQYF.

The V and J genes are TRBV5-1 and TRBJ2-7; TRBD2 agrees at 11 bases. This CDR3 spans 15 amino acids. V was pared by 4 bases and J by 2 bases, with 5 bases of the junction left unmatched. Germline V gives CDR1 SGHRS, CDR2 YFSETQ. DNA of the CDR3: TGCGCCAGCAGCCCCACTAGCGGGAGTACCTACGAGCAGTACTTC. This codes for CASSPTSGSTYEQYF. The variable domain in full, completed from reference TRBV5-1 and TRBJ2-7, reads KAGVTQTPRYLIKTRGQQVTLSCSPISGHRSVSWYQQTPGQGLQFLFEYFSETQRNKGNFPGRFSGRQFSNSRSEMNVSTLELGDSALYLCASSPTSGSTYEQYFGPGTRLTVT.